One sample yielded the 10 T cell receptor beta chains listed below, sequenced in a study of regulatory T cells in long-lasting Graves disease. Described time point: newly diagnosed GD, antithyroid drugs for less than 3 months. PBMCs provided the RNA from which the TCR library was made. Arm-PCR of CDR3 regions and iRepertoire HTBI primers were the basis on which TCR beta libraries were built. Using its own MiXCR run on the multiplex PCR reads, TCRdb lists one record per CDR3 protein. Of hundreds of thousands of distinct CDR3 sequences listed, around 15% are singletons. This sample was shared with a second study, whose subject was T cells in Graves' hyperthyroidism and ophthalmopathy.

The sequencing here drew on peripheral blood mononuclear cells (PBMCs), taken at new diagnosis, from a patient treated with antithyroid drugs. These receptors came from a woman under 40 with Graves disease.

This clonotype occurred many times. This chain joins TRBV25-1 and TRBJ1-1; D gene uncertain. CDR1 is MGHDK and CDR2 is SYGVNS in the germline V gene. CDR3 length: 11 amino acids. The V gene lost 8 bases and the J gene lost 11 bases, with 15 bases spanning the gap. CDR3 DNA sequence: TGTGCCAGCCAACATGTGGGCAGGGCTTTCTTT. It specifies CASQHVGRAFF.

This clonotype was counted ten times or more. The chain couples TRBV5-1 to TRBJ2-1, with D tentatively TRBD1 (5 bases). The CDR3 runs to 15 residues. V gave up 3 bases and J gave up 0 bases, with 10 bases separating them. Looked up from germline, CDR1 is SGHRS and CDR2 is YFSETQ. CDR3 DNA sequence: TGCGCCAGCAGCTCTGACAGCACCTCCTACAATGAGCAGTTCTTC. Its protein product is CASSSDSTSYNEQFF.

This clonotype was seen ten or more times. The chain recombines TRBV7-9 with TRBJ2-7; D may correspond to TRBD1 or TRBD2 (5 bases each). From germline, CDR1 is SEHNR and CDR2 FQNEAQ (reference sequence). Trimming stripped 10 bases from V and 1 base from J, with 17 bases between. The CDR3 has 14 amino acids. The CDR3 region has the DNA TGTGCCATCGCGGGCCGGGACGCTTCCTACGAGCAGTACTTC. It translates to CAIAGRDASYEQYF.

With respect to this clonotype: This may be a read error, as it is one base from a much larger clone. The chain joins TRBV28 to TRBJ1-4; 7 positions agree with TRBD1. The CDR3 is made up of 14 amino acids. CDR1 and CDR2 (germline): MDHEN, SYDVKM. The DNA for the CDR3 is TGTGCCGGCAGGGTCAGGGGGAGGAATGAAAAACTGTTTTTT. Its protein is CAGRVRGRNEKLFF.

J is TRBJ1-6 and V is TRBV3-1; 8 positions agree with TRBD1. This CDR3 region has 13 residues. Unmatched junction bases numbered 2, after V lost 3 bases and J lost 10 bases. Germline V gene lookup returns CDR1 LGHDT and CDR2 YNNKEL (reference sequence). The CDR3 is CASSHRDRSPLHF. The CDR3 coding sequence is TGTGCCAGCAGCCACCGGGACAGGTCACCCCTCCACTTT.

This clonotype was found a few times. This sequence joins TRBV20-1 and TRBJ2-7, with 8 bases aligning to TRBD2. The ends lost 0 bases at V and 4 bases at J; junction bases unmatched: 5. Looked up from germline, CDR1 is DFQATT and CDR2 is SNEGSKA (reference sequence). The CDR3 has 14 amino acids. The CDR3 protein is CSARERTSSYEQYF. The CDR3 DNA sequence: TGCAGTGCTAGAGAGCGGACTAGCAGTTACGAGCAGTACTTC.

This rearrangement joins TRBV5-4 to TRBJ2-3, with 9 bases matching TRBD1. The CDR3 spans 17 residues. Unmatched junction bases numbered 15, after V lost 4 bases and J lost 6 bases. Germline CDR1 and CDR2: SGHNT and YYREEE (reference sequence). The CDR3 region has the DNA TGTGCCAGCAGCACCGTGAAGGGGACAGGGAAAAGGGATACGCAGTATTTT. This sequence encodes CASSTVKGTGKRDTQYF.

This clonotype has a count of ten or more. The chain links TRBV12-3 or TRBV12-4 to TRBJ1-5, with D unclear. This CDR3 has 14 amino acids. V dropped 0 bases and J dropped 9 bases, with 12 bases sitting between them. Here the CDR3 reads CASSLAEATGPQHF. The CDR3 DNA is TGTGCCAGCAGTTTAGCGGAGGCTACGGGGCCCCAGCATTTT.

This sequence joins TRBV12-3 or TRBV12-4 and TRBJ1-4, with 7 positions matching TRBD1. The CDR3 is 15 amino acids. V lost 6 bases to trimming and J lost 8 bases; unmatched junction nucleotides: 12. CDR3 sequence reads: CASSPTTGRREKLFF. CDR3 nucleotide sequence: TGTGCCAGCAGCCCTACGACAGGGCGGAGAGAAAAACTGTTTTTT.

V usage is TRBV19 and J usage is TRBJ2-1; perhaps TRBD2 as D (6 bases). V was pared by 5 bases and J by 4 bases, with 12 bases between. The CDR3 loop spans 14 amino acids. The V gene's germline CDR1 is LNHDA and CDR2 SQIVND (reference sequence). The CDR3 DNA reads TGTGCCAGTAGTGGGGGGATGAGGTACAATGAGCAGTTCTTC. This codes for CASSGGMRYNEQFF.